This T cell receptor beta chain was obtained from a study of Ad26.COV2.S vaccination and SARS-CoV-2 variants. On the study more broadly: Administration of Ad26.COV2.S was intramuscular, either once or twice 56 days apart.

Treatment in this sample: some 20 received Ad26.COV2.S at low or high dose, single or two shots; about 5 received placebo; per-sample allocation not given. Sampling was performed 63 days after the first vaccine or placebo injection. An Ad26 vector expressing Wuhan-strain SARS-CoV-2 spike served as the vaccine. TCRdb's copy holds only in-frame clones and misses some; the assay was immunoSEQ multiplex PCR. The sample contains about 420,000 clones, 70% to 90% of which appear only once. General study findings and limits: Vaccinated individuals (as opposed to placebo recipients) had higher spike-specific TCR breadth.

Trimming left V 0 bases short and J 4 bases short, with 10 bases between. There are 14 residues in the CDR3. Germline assignment: CDR1 SGHDT and CDR2 YYEEEE. This clone was seen once. Its antigen is not known. The clonotype was recovered from a person between 18 and 60 years old who received the Ad26.COV2.S COVID-19 vaccine or a placebo. This sequence joins TRBV5-6 and TRBJ1-2; D is perhaps TRBD1 (5 bases). The sequencing here drew on peripheral blood, taken in a trial of Ad26.COV2.S vaccine versus placebo. The CDR3 protein is CASSLARVGYGYTF. In DNA form, the CDR3 reads TGTGCCAGCAGCTTGGCCAGGGTCGGCTATGGCTACACCTTC.